The present entry profiles one T cell receptor (beta chain) with its context. Its antigen is unidentified. Generated by immunoSEQ multiplex PCR, the TCRdb table keeps only in-frame clones and is missing some. Of 35,000 to 45,000 clones in the sample, around 86% are singletons; the top ten hold 20% to 25%. This record comes from a study of lymphopenia after photon versus proton radiotherapy. The CDR3 loop spans 14 amino acids. The V end lost 1 base, the J end lost 6 bases, and 12 bases lay between the germline ends. Germline CDR1 reads SGHTA; CDR2 reads FQGNSA. The study's findings and limits: Under photons, naive T cells and diversity fell while effector/memory populations rose. Post-nadir diversity loss with photons came from oligoclonal expansion, particularly CD8+ Temra cells. Only patients who died were analyzed for survival; proton advantage is unproven.

J is TRBJ2-5 and V is TRBV7-2, with D perhaps given as TRBD1 or TRBD2 (6 bases each). This material consisted of peripheral blood, taken from a patient treated with proton-based radiotherapy. This clonotype was sampled from a woman between 70 and 85 years old with pancreatic cancer. The CDR3 DNA follows: TGTGCCAGCAGCTTAGAACGGGGGCAAAAGACCCAGTACTTC. This encodes CASSLERGQKTQYF.